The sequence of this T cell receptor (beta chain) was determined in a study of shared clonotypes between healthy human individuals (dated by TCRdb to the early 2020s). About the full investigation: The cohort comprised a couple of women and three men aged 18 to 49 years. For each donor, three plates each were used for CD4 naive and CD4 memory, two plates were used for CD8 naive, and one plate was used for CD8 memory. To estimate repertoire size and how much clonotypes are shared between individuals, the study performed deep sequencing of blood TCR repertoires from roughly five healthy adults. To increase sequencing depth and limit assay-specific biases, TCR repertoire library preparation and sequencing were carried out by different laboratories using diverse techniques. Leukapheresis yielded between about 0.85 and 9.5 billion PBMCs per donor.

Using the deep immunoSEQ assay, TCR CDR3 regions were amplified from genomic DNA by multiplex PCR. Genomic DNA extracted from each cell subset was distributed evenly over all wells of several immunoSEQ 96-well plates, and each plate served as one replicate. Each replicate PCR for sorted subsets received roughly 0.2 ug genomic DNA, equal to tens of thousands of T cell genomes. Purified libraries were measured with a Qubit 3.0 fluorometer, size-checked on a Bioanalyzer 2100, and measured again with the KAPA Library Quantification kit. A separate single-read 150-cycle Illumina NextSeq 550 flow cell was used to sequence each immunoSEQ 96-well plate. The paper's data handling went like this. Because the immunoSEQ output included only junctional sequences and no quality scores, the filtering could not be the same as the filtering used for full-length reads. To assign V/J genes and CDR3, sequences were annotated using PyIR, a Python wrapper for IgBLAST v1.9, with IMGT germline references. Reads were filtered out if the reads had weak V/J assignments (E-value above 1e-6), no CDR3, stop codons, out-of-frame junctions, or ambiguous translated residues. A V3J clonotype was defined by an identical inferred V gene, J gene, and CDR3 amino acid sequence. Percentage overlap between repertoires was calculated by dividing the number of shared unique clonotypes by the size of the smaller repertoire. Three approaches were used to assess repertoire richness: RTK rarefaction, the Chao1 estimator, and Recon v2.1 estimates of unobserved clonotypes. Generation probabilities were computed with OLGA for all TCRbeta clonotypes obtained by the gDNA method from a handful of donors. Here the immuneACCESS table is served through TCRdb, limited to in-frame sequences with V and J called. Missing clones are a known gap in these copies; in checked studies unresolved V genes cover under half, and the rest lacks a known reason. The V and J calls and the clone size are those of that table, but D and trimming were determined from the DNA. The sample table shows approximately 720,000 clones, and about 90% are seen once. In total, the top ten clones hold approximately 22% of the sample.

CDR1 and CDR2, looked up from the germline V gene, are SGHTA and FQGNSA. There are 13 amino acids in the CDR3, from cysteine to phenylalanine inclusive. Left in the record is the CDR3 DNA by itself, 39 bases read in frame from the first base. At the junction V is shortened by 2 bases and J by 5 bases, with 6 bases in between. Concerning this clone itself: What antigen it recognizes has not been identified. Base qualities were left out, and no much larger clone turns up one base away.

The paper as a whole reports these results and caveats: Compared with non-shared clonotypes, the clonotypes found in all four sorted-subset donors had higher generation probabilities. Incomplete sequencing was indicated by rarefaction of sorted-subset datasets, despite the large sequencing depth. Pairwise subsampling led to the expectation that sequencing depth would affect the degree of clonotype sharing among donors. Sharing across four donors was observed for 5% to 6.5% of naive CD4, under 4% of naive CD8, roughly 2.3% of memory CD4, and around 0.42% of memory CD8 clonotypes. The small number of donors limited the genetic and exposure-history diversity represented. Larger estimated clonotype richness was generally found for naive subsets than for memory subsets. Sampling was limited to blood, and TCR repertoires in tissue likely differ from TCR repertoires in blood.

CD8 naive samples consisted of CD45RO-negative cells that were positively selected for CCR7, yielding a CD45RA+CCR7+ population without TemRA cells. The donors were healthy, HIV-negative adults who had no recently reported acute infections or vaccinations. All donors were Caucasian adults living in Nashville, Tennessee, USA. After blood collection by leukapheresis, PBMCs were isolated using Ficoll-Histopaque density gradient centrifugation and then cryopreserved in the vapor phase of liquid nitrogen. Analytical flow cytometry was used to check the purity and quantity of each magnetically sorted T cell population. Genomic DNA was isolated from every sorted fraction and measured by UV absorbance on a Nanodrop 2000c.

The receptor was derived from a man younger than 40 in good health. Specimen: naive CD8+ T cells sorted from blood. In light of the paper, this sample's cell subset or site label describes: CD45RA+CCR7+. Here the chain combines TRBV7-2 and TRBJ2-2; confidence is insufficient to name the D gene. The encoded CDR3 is CASSLSDTGELFF. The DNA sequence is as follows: TGTGCCAGCAGCTTATCGGATACCGGGGAGCTGTTTTTT.